Sequencing of this T cell receptor (beta chain) was carried out in a study of blood T cell repertoires in COVID-19. As for the study in general: Samples taken during acute and convalescent COVID-19 were collected in the United States, Italy and Spain. From T cells, B-cell-depleted T cells, or PBMCs came the material, which was cDNA or gDNA.

Study processing details: Reference gene primer amplification in the assay estimated nucleated cell counts. Generated by immunoSEQ multiplex PCR, the TCRdb table keeps only in-frame clones and is missing some. V and J calls plus clone size are reproduced from that table; the DNA served to infer D and trimming. This table has fewer than 120,000 clones, 70% to 90% appearing once. The CDR3 runs 15 residues. Germline CDR1 is SNHLY and CDR2 is FYNNEI. V lost 7 bases and J lost 5, with 21 bases in between. The sequenced sample consisted of peripheral blood. This TCR was sampled from a woman between 50 and 59 years old with acute or convalescent COVID-19. The chain links TRBV2 to TRBJ2-7; D is possibly TRBD2 (7 bases). Here the CDR3 DNA reads TGTGCCAGCACCGTTGGGGGACTAACAGGGCACGAGCAGTACTTC. Residues: CASTVGGLTGHEQYF.